The rows below give T cell receptor beta chains drawn from one sample of a study of cytotoxic CD8 clonotypes in ibrutinib-treated CLL. The data were produced by immunoSEQ multiplex PCR, yet TCRdb's version contains in-frame clones alone and is incomplete. The table lists some 63,000 clones, about nine tenths of them singletons. The sample here was PBMCs, taken after 12 months of ibrutinib treatment. These receptor sequences come from a human donor with chronic lymphocytic leukemia. The CDR3 runs from the conserved cysteine through the conserved F or W. D genes are given only for firm matches. Clone size is shown for a subset of rows, as once, few, many or a class of expanded clone.

v_call: TRBV28
clone_size: -
j_call: TRBJ2-7
d_call: TRBD2
cdr3_aa: CASRGEAGGLYEQYF
cdr3_nt: TGTGCCAGCAGGGGGGAAGCGGGAGGACTCTACGAGCAGTACTTC

v_call: TRBV4-2
clone_size: -
j_call: TRBJ1-4
d_call: -
cdr3_aa: CASSQAEGEKLFF
cdr3_nt: TGTGCCAGCAGCCAAGCGGAGGGCGAAAAACTGTTTTTT

v_call: TRBV30
clone_size: once
j_call: TRBJ2-7
d_call: TRBD2
cdr3_aa: CAWAQTGTSGPYEQYF
cdr3_nt: TGTGCCTGGGCTCAGACCGGGACTAGCGGACCCTACGAGCAGTACTTC

v_call: TRBV30
clone_size: -
j_call: TRBJ1-4
d_call: -
cdr3_aa: CAWSVGQPNEKLFF
cdr3_nt: TGTGCCTGGAGTGTGGGACAACCTAATGAAAAACTGTTTTTT

v_call: TRBV19
clone_size: -
j_call: TRBJ1-1
d_call: -
cdr3_aa: CASKVVGTNTEAFF
cdr3_nt: TGTGCCAGTAAGGTTGTAGGGACGAACACTGAAGCTTTCTTT

v_call: TRBV4-2
clone_size: -
j_call: TRBJ2-7
d_call: TRBD2
cdr3_aa: CASSRSGTSGRRLPYEQYF
cdr3_nt: TGTGCCAGCAGCCGATCCGGGACTAGCGGGAGGCGTCTCCCCTACGAGCAGTACTTC

v_call: TRBV4-1
clone_size: -
j_call: TRBJ2-5
d_call: -
cdr3_aa: CASSQDWGAVKETQYF
cdr3_nt: TGCGCCAGCAGCCAAGATTGGGGGGCAGTTAAAGAGACCCAGTACTTC

v_call: TRBV11-2
clone_size: -
j_call: TRBJ2-1
d_call: -
cdr3_aa: CASSLADEQFF
cdr3_nt: TGTGCCAGCAGCTTAGCTGATGAGCAGTTCTTC

v_call: TRBV28
clone_size: once
j_call: TRBJ2-1
d_call: TRBD2
cdr3_aa: CAITRAGERNEQFF
cdr3_nt: TGTGCCATCACTAGGGCGGGAGAGAGGAATGAGCAGTTCTTC

v_call: TRBV5-5
clone_size: -
j_call: TRBJ2-6
d_call: -
cdr3_aa: CASSFGSGANVLTF
cdr3_nt: TGTGCCAGCAGCTTTGGATCTGGGGCCAACGTCCTGACTTTC

v_call: TRBV4-3
clone_size: -
j_call: TRBJ2-2
d_call: TRBD2
cdr3_aa: CASSAPPSGRAGAGELFF
cdr3_nt: TGCGCCAGCAGCGCCCCCCCTAGCGGGAGGGCAGGGGCCGGGGAGCTGTTTTTT

v_call: TRBV11-2
clone_size: -
j_call: TRBJ2-7
d_call: TRBD1
cdr3_aa: CASSSTGPYEQYF
cdr3_nt: TGTGCCAGCAGCTCGACAGGGCCCTACGAGCAGTACTTC

v_call: TRBV12-5
clone_size: -
j_call: TRBJ1-2
d_call: -
cdr3_aa: CASGLVRRADGYTF
cdr3_nt: TGTGCTAGTGGTTTGGTACGGCGGGCGGATGGCTACACCTTC

v_call: TRBV7-9
clone_size: -
j_call: TRBJ1-1
d_call: TRBD1
cdr3_aa: CASTLGGGSEAFF
cdr3_nt: TGTGCCAGCACCTTAGGGGGCGGGTCAGAAGCTTTCTTT

v_call: TRBV4-2
clone_size: -
j_call: TRBJ2-1
d_call: -
cdr3_aa: CASSQDLGGGVRQFF
cdr3_nt: TGTGCCAGCAGCCAAGATTTAGGGGGGGGCGTGAGGCAGTTCTTC

v_call: TRBV6-1
clone_size: -
j_call: TRBJ1-1
d_call: -
cdr3_aa: CASKKGMNTEAFF
cdr3_nt: TGTGCCAGCAAAAAAGGGATGAACACTGAAGCTTTCTTT

v_call: TRBV30
clone_size: once
j_call: TRBJ1-1
d_call: -
cdr3_aa: CAWSAGLENTEAFF
cdr3_nt: TGTGCCTGGAGTGCAGGGTTGGAGAACACTGAAGCTTTCTTT

v_call: TRBV5-5
clone_size: -
j_call: TRBJ1-5
d_call: -
cdr3_aa: CASSLTGNSNQPQHF
cdr3_nt: TGTGCCAGCAGCTTGACAGGAAATAGCAATCAGCCCCAGCATTTT

v_call: TRBV6-5
clone_size: -
j_call: TRBJ2-1
d_call: -
cdr3_aa: CASGRGARLVF
cdr3_nt: TGTGCCAGTGGTCGTGGGGCCCGTTTGGTCTTC

v_call: TRBV18
clone_size: -
j_call: TRBJ2-7
d_call: TRBD2
cdr3_aa: CASSVPGLAGPSYEQYF
cdr3_nt: TGTGCCAGCTCCGTCCCGGGACTAGCGGGGCCTTCCTACGAGCAGTACTTC

v_call: TRBV7-6
clone_size: -
j_call: TRBJ1-2
d_call: TRBD1
cdr3_aa: CASSSGQGFTF
cdr3_nt: TGTGCCAGCAGCTCTGGACAGGGGTTCACCTTC

v_call: TRBV6-1
clone_size: -
j_call: TRBJ1-2
d_call: -
cdr3_aa: CASHLNYGYTF
cdr3_nt: TGTGCCAGCCACCTTAACTATGGCTACACCTTC

v_call: TRBV9
clone_size: -
j_call: TRBJ2-3
d_call: TRBD1
cdr3_aa: CASTIIGTGTDTQYF
cdr3_nt: TGTGCCAGCACCATCATCGGGACAGGAACAGATACGCAGTATTTT

v_call: TRBV6-6
clone_size: -
j_call: TRBJ2-2
d_call: TRBD1
cdr3_aa: CASSFRAGGSTGELFF
cdr3_nt: TGTGCCAGCAGCTTCCGCGCAGGGGGCAGCACCGGGGAGCTGTTTTTT

v_call: TRBV5-1
clone_size: -
j_call: TRBJ1-1
d_call: TRBD1
cdr3_aa: CASSLQGAWNTEAFF
cdr3_nt: TGCGCCAGCAGCTTGCAGGGGGCGTGGAACACTGAAGCTTTCTTT

v_call: TRBV11-3
clone_size: -
j_call: TRBJ2-7
d_call: TRBD1
cdr3_aa: CASSVPLRDRGRYEQYF
cdr3_nt: TGTGCCAGCAGCGTACCCCTACGGGACAGGGGAAGATACGAGCAGTACTTC

v_call: TRBV25-1
clone_size: -
j_call: TRBJ2-2
d_call: -
cdr3_aa: CASIPTSYQAGELFF
cdr3_nt: TGTGCCAGCATCCCAACTAGTTATCAAGCCGGGGAGCTGTTTTTT

v_call: TRBV7-9
clone_size: -
j_call: TRBJ2-1
d_call: -
cdr3_aa: CASSPPSVGNNEQFF
cdr3_nt: TGTGCCAGCAGCCCGCCAAGCGTGGGGAACAATGAGCAGTTCTTC

v_call: TRBV27
clone_size: -
j_call: TRBJ2-7
d_call: TRBD2
cdr3_aa: CASSRGLGGRVEQYF
cdr3_nt: TGTGCCAGCAGCCGGGGGCTTGGCGGGAGGGTTGAGCAGTACTTC

v_call: TRBV6-1
clone_size: -
j_call: TRBJ1-3
d_call: -
cdr3_aa: CASTPTGGNTIYF
cdr3_nt: TGTGCCAGCACACCGACAGGCGGAAACACCATATATTTT

v_call: TRBV25-1
clone_size: once
j_call: TRBJ1-1
d_call: -
cdr3_aa: CASSDLLWNTEAFF
cdr3_nt: TGTGCCAGCAGTGATCTGCTCTGGAACACTGAAGCTTTCTTT

v_call: TRBV25-1
clone_size: -
j_call: TRBJ2-3
d_call: TRBD2
cdr3_aa: CASSEWGGTRTDTQYF
cdr3_nt: TGTGCCAGCAGTGAATGGGGCGGGACTAGGACAGATACGCAGTATTTT

v_call: TRBV5-1
clone_size: -
j_call: TRBJ2-2
d_call: -
cdr3_aa: CASSSEGPATGELFF
cdr3_nt: TGCGCCAGCAGCTCAGAAGGACCAGCTACCGGGGAGCTGTTTTTT

v_call: TRBV7-3
clone_size: -
j_call: TRBJ2-1
d_call: -
cdr3_aa: CASSLTGTNYNEQFF
cdr3_nt: TGTGCCAGCAGCTTAACGGGGACGAACTACAATGAGCAGTTCTTC

v_call: TRBV6-6
clone_size: -
j_call: TRBJ1-1
d_call: -
cdr3_aa: CASSLTGQGNTEAFF
cdr3_nt: TGTGCCAGCAGCCTCACGGGACAAGGGAACACTGAAGCTTTCTTT

v_call: TRBV5-8
clone_size: once
j_call: TRBJ2-4
d_call: -
cdr3_aa: CASSLEPGLKNIQYF
cdr3_nt: TGTGCCAGCAGCTTGGAGCCAGGTCTCAAAAACATTCAGTACTTC

v_call: TRBV7-6
clone_size: -
j_call: TRBJ2-7
d_call: -
cdr3_aa: CASSLVLGAEQYF
cdr3_nt: TGTGCCAGCAGCTTAGTCTTGGGGGCCGAGCAGTACTTC

v_call: TRBV28
clone_size: -
j_call: TRBJ1-5
d_call: TRBD1
cdr3_aa: CASRVSGTGRYSNQPQHF
cdr3_nt: TGTGCCAGCAGAGTTTCCGGGACAGGTCGGTATAGCAATCAGCCCCAGCATTTT

v_call: TRBV11-2
clone_size: -
j_call: TRBJ2-1
d_call: TRBD2
cdr3_aa: CASSERRTSHNEQFF
cdr3_nt: TGTGCCAGCAGCGAACGGAGGACTAGCCACAATGAGCAGTTCTTC

v_call: TRBV27
clone_size: -
j_call: TRBJ2-7
d_call: -
cdr3_aa: CASSTDGGGEQYF
cdr3_nt: TGTGCCAGCAGCACGGACGGCGGTGGGGAGCAGTACTTC

v_call: TRBV19
clone_size: -
j_call: TRBJ2-3
d_call: -
cdr3_aa: CASSSSFTDTQYF
cdr3_nt: TGTGCCAGTAGCTCGAGTTTCACAGATACGCAGTATTTT

v_call: TRBV5-1
clone_size: -
j_call: TRBJ2-1
d_call: -
cdr3_aa: CASSLGRRGRGRSYNEQFF
cdr3_nt: TGCGCCAGCAGCTTGGGCCGCAGGGGGCGCGGGAGGTCCTACAATGAGCAGTTCTTC

v_call: TRBV6-6
clone_size: -
j_call: TRBJ1-2
d_call: TRBD1
cdr3_aa: CASRTGQGAPGGGYTF
cdr3_nt: TGTGCCAGCAGGACGGGACAGGGGGCCCCCGGAGGTGGCTACACCTTC

v_call: TRBV5-1
clone_size: -
j_call: TRBJ2-1
d_call: -
cdr3_aa: CASSWTHGVGNEQFF
cdr3_nt: TGCGCCAGCAGCTGGACTCATGGGGTAGGCAATGAGCAGTTCTTC

v_call: TRBV18
clone_size: -
j_call: TRBJ2-1
d_call: TRBD1
cdr3_aa: CASSPLLGQGANEQFF
cdr3_nt: TGTGCCAGCTCACCCCTTTTAGGACAGGGGGCAAATGAGCAGTTCTTC

v_call: TRBV19
clone_size: -
j_call: TRBJ2-2
d_call: -
cdr3_aa: CASTQGGWAGELFF
cdr3_nt: TGTGCCAGTACCCAGGGGGGTTGGGCCGGGGAGCTGTTTTTT

v_call: TRBV10-1
clone_size: -
j_call: TRBJ1-1
d_call: -
cdr3_aa: CASRNLRGDTEAFF
cdr3_nt: TGCGCCAGCAGGAATCTAAGGGGGGACACTGAAGCTTTCTTT

v_call: TRBV11-2
clone_size: -
j_call: TRBJ2-7
d_call: TRBD2
cdr3_aa: CASQIPAGVGEQYF
cdr3_nt: TGTGCCAGCCAAATCCCAGCGGGAGTGGGAGAGCAGTACTTC

v_call: TRBV11-3
clone_size: -
j_call: TRBJ2-6
d_call: -
cdr3_aa: CASDLRSGANVLTF
cdr3_nt: TGTGCCAGCGATTTGCGCTCTGGGGCCAACGTCCTGACTTTC

v_call: TRBV10-2
clone_size: -
j_call: TRBJ2-7
d_call: TRBD2
cdr3_aa: CASNQAGGTYEQYF
cdr3_nt: TGCGCCAGCAATCAAGCGGGAGGCACCTACGAGCAGTACTTC

v_call: TRBV18
clone_size: -
j_call: TRBJ1-4
d_call: -
cdr3_aa: CASSLHIATNEKLFF
cdr3_nt: TGTGCCAGCTCACTACATATTGCAACTAATGAAAAACTGTTTTTT

v_call: TRBV6-5
clone_size: -
j_call: TRBJ2-1
d_call: TRBD2
cdr3_aa: CASSYGTSANNEQFF
cdr3_nt: TGTGCCAGCAGTTACGGGACTAGCGCAAACAATGAGCAGTTCTTC

v_call: TRBV5-6
clone_size: -
j_call: TRBJ1-3
d_call: -
cdr3_aa: CASSGIRNRAYSGNTIYF
cdr3_nt: TGTGCCAGCAGCGGGATTAGGAACCGTGCCTACTCTGGAAACACCATATATTTT

v_call: TRBV7-9
clone_size: -
j_call: TRBJ2-1
d_call: -
cdr3_aa: CASSLEGPYNEQFF
cdr3_nt: TGTGCCAGCAGCTTGGAGGGACCCTACAATGAGCAGTTCTTC

v_call: TRBV7-9
clone_size: few
j_call: TRBJ1-3
d_call: TRBD1
cdr3_aa: CASSLGQGGGNTIYF
cdr3_nt: TGTGCCAGCAGCTTGGGACAGGGGGGTGGAAACACCATATATTTT

v_call: TRBV27
clone_size: -
j_call: TRBJ1-1
d_call: -
cdr3_aa: CASSSREGTEAFF
cdr3_nt: TGTGCCAGCAGCTCCAGGGAGGGTACTGAAGCTTTCTTT

v_call: TRBV30
clone_size: -
j_call: TRBJ1-1
d_call: -
cdr3_aa: CAWSVQEGWAFF
cdr3_nt: TGTGCCTGGAGTGTACAGGAAGGGTGGGCTTTCTTT

v_call: TRBV23-1
clone_size: -
j_call: TRBJ2-4
d_call: -
cdr3_aa: CASSPNPGTSELAKNIQYF
cdr3_nt: TGCGCCAGCAGTCCGAACCCAGGGACCTCGGAACTAGCCAAAAACATTCAGTACTTC

v_call: TRBV5-1
clone_size: -
j_call: TRBJ1-1
d_call: -
cdr3_aa: CASSSGSLIGDEAFF
cdr3_nt: TGCGCCAGCAGCTCGGGGAGCTTGATAGGGGATGAAGCTTTCTTT